These 18 T cell receptor beta chains came from one sample sequenced in a study of blood T cell repertoires in COVID-19. Sequenced by immunoSEQ multiplex PCR; TCRdb stores in-frame clones only, minus some. The sample has 90,000 to 120,000 clones, 80% to 85% seen once; the top ten hold approximately 4.4%. The sample comprised peripheral blood. The receptor source for this set is a human donor in a cohort sampled during active COVID-19.

This CDR3 reads CASRDSPNEKLFF. CDR3 nucleotides: TGTGCCAGCAGGGACAGCCCTAATGAAAAACTGTTTTTT. The chain links TRBV27 to TRBJ1-4; D perhaps matches TRBD1 (6 bases). CDR1 and CDR2 (germline): MNHEY, SMNVEV (reference sequence). The CDR3 spans 13 residues. Trimming pared 6 bases from V and 3 bases from J, leaving 8 bases between.

This clone was observed once. The chain couples TRBV6-1 to TRBJ1-2, with a tentative D call TRBD1 (6 bases). V lost 0 bases and J lost 5, with 13 bases in between. Germline V gene sequence: CDR1 MNHNS, CDR2 SASEGT. CDR3 size: 15 residues. The chain's CDR3 is CASSEATGQKYGYTF. CDR3 DNA sequence: TGTGCCAGCAGTGAAGCGACAGGTCAAAAGTATGGCTACACCTTC.

The chain's CDR3 is CATSRGLVETQYF. In nucleotides, the CDR3 is TGTGCCACCAGCAGAGGACTAGTAGAGACCCAGTACTTC. This rearrangement joins TRBV15 to TRBJ2-5; the D gene is possibly TRBD2 (6 bases). Germline values: CDR1 LNHNV, CDR2 YYDKDF (reference sequence). The CDR3 runs to 13 residues. Trimming left V 1 base short and J 4 bases short, with 7 bases between.

J is TRBJ2-5 and V is TRBV7-8; 14 positions agree with TRBD2. The J segment lost 5 bases and the V segment lost 1 base, leaving 12 bases of the junction unmatched. The CDR3 loop spans 19 amino acids. The germline CDR1 and CDR2 sequences are SGHVS and FQNEAQ. CDR3 protein: CASSLGLTSGRALGETQYF. CDR3 DNA sequence: TGTGCCAGCAGCTTAGGACTGACTAGCGGGAGGGCCCTCGGGGAGACCCAGTACTTC.

The rearrangement links TRBV28 to TRBJ1-5; TRBD1 matches 8 bases. There are 16 residues in the CDR3. The V gene's germline CDR1 is MDHEN and CDR2 SYDVKM. J gave up 7 bases and V 5 bases, and 13 bases lay outside the gene matches. CDR3 residues: CASSPNGQGMEQPQHF. The CDR3 coding sequence is TGTGCCAGCAGTCCTAATGGACAGGGAATGGAGCAGCCCCAGCATTTT.

This chain uses TRBV28 with TRBJ1-6; a weak D match, TRBD1 (6 bases). CDR3 length: 15 residues. The germline gives CDR1 MDHEN, CDR2 SYDVKM. V was trimmed by 2 bases and J by 4 bases, leaving 9 bases between them. The CDR3 loop is CASSLLDRYNSPLHF. The CDR3 nucleotides read TGTGCCAGCAGTTTACTCGACAGGTATAATTCACCCCTCCACTTT.

This clone was seen a single time. The chain joins TRBV3-1 (or the pseudogene TRBV3-2) to TRBJ2-5, with a possible D match to TRBD2 (5 bases). Trimming shortened V by 1 base and J by 2 bases, and 17 bases separated the two germline ends. This CDR3 spans 17 amino acids. CDR1 is LGHDT and CDR2 is YNNKEL in the germline V gene (reference sequence). The CDR3 here is CASSQARWVSGQETQYF. The CDR3, as DNA: TGTGCCAGCAGCCAAGCCCGTTGGGTCAGCGGACAAGAGACCCAGTACTTC.

CDR3 sequence: CASSQDGEYAADEAFF. Written as DNA, the CDR3 is TGCGCCAGCAGCCAAGATGGGGAGTATGCGGCCGATGAAGCTTTCTTT. This sequence joins TRBV4-3 and TRBJ1-1; D not resolved. Germline loops: CDR1 LGHNA, CDR2 YSLEER. The V end lost 0 bases, the J end lost 7 bases, and 18 bases lay between the germline ends. This CDR3 has 16 amino acids.

The rearrangement uses TRBV5-1 and TRBJ2-1; 9 nucleotides line up with TRBD2. J was trimmed by 9 bases and V by 3 bases; bases with no gene match: 10. From germline, CDR1 is SGHRS and CDR2 YFSETQ. The CDR3 covers 15 residues. As DNA, the CDR3 is TGCGCCAGCAGCTCCCTCTCTAGCGGGATGGGTGAGCAGTTCTTC. Protein sequence: CASSSLSSGMGEQFF.

The chain uses TRBV20-1 and TRBJ1-2, with D perhaps TRBD1 (6 bases). Trimming pared 4 bases from V and 4 bases from J, leaving 7 bases between. This CDR3 comprises 11 residues. Germline assignment: CDR1 DFQATT and CDR2 SNEGSKA (reference sequence). The CDR3: CSAKDSYGYTF. The CDR3 DNA sequence: TGCAGTGCTAAGGACAGCTATGGCTACACCTTC.

The CDR3 reads CASSFLPVQNTGELFF. CDR3 coding DNA: TGTGCCAGCAGCTTTTTACCAGTACAGAACACCGGGGAGCTGTTTTTT. The rearrangement links TRBV7-3 to TRBJ2-2; D is unresolved. The germline V and J ends were trimmed by 3 bases and 1 base, with 12 bases remaining between them. The length of the CDR3 is 16 residues. Looked up from germline, CDR1 is SGHTA and CDR2 is FQGTGA.

This chain connects TRBV5-1 to TRBJ2-5, with TRBD2 matching over 13 bases. CDR3 size: 16 residues. Trimming at V came to 3 bases and at J to 3 bases, leaving 5 bases not matched to a gene. CDR1 SGHRS and CDR2 YFSETQ come from the germline V gene. CDR3 loop: CASSWLLAGGKETQYF. The CDR3, as DNA: TGCGCCAGCAGCTGGTTACTAGCGGGAGGGAAAGAGACCCAGTACTTC.

The chain joins TRBV28 to TRBJ2-7; the match to TRBD2 covers 7 bases. CDR1 MDHEN and CDR2 SYDVKM come from the germline V gene. There are 11 residues in the CDR3. Trimming at V came to 8 bases and at J to 6 bases, leaving 4 bases not matched to a gene. For the CDR3, the DNA is TGTGCCAGCGGACTAGTTGGCGAGCAGTACTTC. It encodes CASGLVGEQYF. Complete variable domain (other parts from reference TRBV28 and TRBJ2-7): DVKVTQSSRYLVKRTGEKVFLECVQDMDHENMFWYRQDPGLGLRLIYFSYDVKMKEKGDIPEGYSVSREKKERFSLILESASTNQTSMYLCASGLVGEQYFGPGTRLTVT.

This clone has just a few counts. J is TRBJ1-2 and V is TRBV28; 7 positions match TRBD1. With 3 bases clipped from V and 12 bases from J, the junction kept 10 bases outside the gene matches. This CDR3 region has 13 residues. Germline V CDR1 and CDR2: MDHEN, SYDVKM. CDR3: CASSFRDRKSHTF. The DNA of the CDR3 is TGTGCCAGCAGTTTCCGGGACAGAAAGTCCCACACCTTC.

V gene TRBV7-9 combines with J gene TRBJ2-1, with 8 bases matching TRBD1. The CDR3 sequence is 14 residues long. The J segment lost 4 bases and the V segment lost 5 bases, leaving 4 bases of the junction unmatched. Germline V gene lookup returns CDR1 SEHNR and CDR2 FQNEAQ (reference sequence). Written as DNA, the CDR3 is TGTGCCAGCAGCAAAGACAGGGGATACAATGAGCAGTTCTTC. Amino acids: CASSKDRGYNEQFF.

The chain recombines TRBV12-3 or TRBV12-4 with TRBJ2-7, with a weak D call TRBD1 (6 bases). Trimming shortened V by 6 bases and J by 6 bases, and 12 bases separated the two germline ends. The CDR3 runs to 12 residues. The CDR3 region has the DNA TGTGCCAGCAGATCGACAGGTCGCGAGCAGTACTTC. This encodes CASRSTGREQYF.

The rearrangement joins TRBV3-1 (or the pseudogene TRBV3-2) to TRBJ2-1, with 11 bases fitting TRBD2. CDR1 is LGHDT, CDR2 YNNKEL, per germline (reference sequence). The V segment lost 0 bases and the J segment 7 bases; nucleotides outside the gene matches: 5. This CDR3 is 16 amino acids long. DNA for the CDR3: TGTGCCAGCAGCCAAGATATGACTAGCGGGACTAATGAGCAGTTCTTC. It codes for CASSQDMTSGTNEQFF.

J is TRBJ2-3 and V is TRBV15, with 8 bases that match TRBD2. The germline V gene encodes CDR1 LNHNV and CDR2 YYDKDF (reference sequence). The CDR3 extends over 17 amino acids. With V trimmed by 0 bases and J by 2 bases, 7 bases remained unmatched. CDR3 nucleotides: TGTGCCACCAGCAGAGATGTTGGTAGCGGGACCACAGATACGCAGTATTTT. It specifies CATSRDVGSGTTDTQYF.